This T cell receptor (beta chain) is drawn from a study of blood T cell repertoires in COVID-19. For the study at large: PBMCs, B-cell-depleted T cells, or T cells were the source of the cDNA or gDNA that made up the material.

TCRdb keeps only in-frame clones here, not all; method: immunoSEQ multiplex PCR. The table lists approximately 210,000 clones, 80% to 90% of them singletons. The CDR3 sequence is 14 residues long. The junction had 7 bases not matched to a gene; V was cut back by 7 bases and J by 2 bases. Germline-derived CDR1 and CDR2 are LGHDT and YNNKEL (reference sequence). V is TRBV3-1 (or the pseudogene TRBV3-2) and J is TRBJ2-7, with 8 nucleotides matching TRBD2. The source material was PBMCs or T cells enriched from blood (not recorded which). This clonotype was obtained from a woman aged 50 to 60 with acute COVID-19. Here the CDR3 reads CASMRAGGTYEQYF. DNA for the CDR3: TGTGCCAGCATGCGGGCGGGAGGCACCTACGAGCAGTACTTC.